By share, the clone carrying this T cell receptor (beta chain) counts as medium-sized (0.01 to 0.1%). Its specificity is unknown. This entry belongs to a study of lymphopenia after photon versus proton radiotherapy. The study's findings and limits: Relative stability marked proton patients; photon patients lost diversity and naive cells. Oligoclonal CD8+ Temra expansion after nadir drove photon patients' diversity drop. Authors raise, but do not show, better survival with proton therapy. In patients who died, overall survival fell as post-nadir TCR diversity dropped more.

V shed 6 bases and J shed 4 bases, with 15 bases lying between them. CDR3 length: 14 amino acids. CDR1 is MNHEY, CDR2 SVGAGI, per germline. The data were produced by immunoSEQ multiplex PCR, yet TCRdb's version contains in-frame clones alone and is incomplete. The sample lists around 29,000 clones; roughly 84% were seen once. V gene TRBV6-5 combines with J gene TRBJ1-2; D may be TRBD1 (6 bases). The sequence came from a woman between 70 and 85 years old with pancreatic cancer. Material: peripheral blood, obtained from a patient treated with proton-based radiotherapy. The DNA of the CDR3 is TGTGCCAGCAGCCCAGCGGGGGGCCTCTATGGCTACACCTTC. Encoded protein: CASSPAGGLYGYTF.